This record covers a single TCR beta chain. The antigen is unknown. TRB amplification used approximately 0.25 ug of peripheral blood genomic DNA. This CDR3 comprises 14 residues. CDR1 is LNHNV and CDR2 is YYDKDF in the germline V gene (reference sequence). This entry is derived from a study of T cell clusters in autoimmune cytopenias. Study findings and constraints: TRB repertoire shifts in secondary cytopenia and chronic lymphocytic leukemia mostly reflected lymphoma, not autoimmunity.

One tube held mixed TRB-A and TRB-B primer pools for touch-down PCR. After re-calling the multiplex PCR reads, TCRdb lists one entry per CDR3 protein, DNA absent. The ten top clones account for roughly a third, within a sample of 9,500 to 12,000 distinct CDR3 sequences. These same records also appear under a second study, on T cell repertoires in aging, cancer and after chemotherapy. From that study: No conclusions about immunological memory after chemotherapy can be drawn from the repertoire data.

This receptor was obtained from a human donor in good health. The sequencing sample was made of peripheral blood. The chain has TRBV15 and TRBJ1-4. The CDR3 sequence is CATSRAFKGEKLFF.